This T cell receptor beta chain is drawn from a study of blood T cell repertoires in COVID-19. As for the study in general: Both acute and convalescent COVID-19 samples were obtained from the United States, Italy and Spain. The cDNA or gDNA used as material had been derived from T cells, B-cell-depleted T cells, or PBMCs.

The V gene end was trimmed by 6 bases and the J gene end by 6 bases; junction bases not matched to a gene: 8. This CDR3 contains 15 residues. Germline V CDR1 and CDR2: KGHSH, LQKENI. Authors' analysis steps: Reference gene primer amplification gave estimated nucleated cell counts. Profiling relied on immunoSEQ multiplex PCR, and the TCRdb table lists in-frame clones only, not all of them. V and J calls and clone size are given by that table; D and trimming were obtained from the DNA. The table lists 100,000 to 150,000 clones, around 87% of them singletons. The TCR originated in a man aged 45-60 years with acute or convalescent COVID-19. Specimen: peripheral blood. The chain combines TRBV18 with TRBJ1-5; 10 positions match TRBD1. The CDR3 DNA sequence: TGTGCCAGCTCGCCGGACAGGGGGGGTGGTCAGCCCCAGCATTTT. The encoded protein is CASSPDRGGGQPQHF.